This TCR beta chain was recorded in a study of T cell responses to AZD1222 COVID-19 vaccine. General observations from the study: The CD4 TCRs associated with vaccination extended across spike and predominated at 160-218 and 743-854.

TCRdb's table, derived via immunoSEQ multiplex PCR, lists solely in-frame clones and lacks some. The data show roughly 120,000 clones, approximately 85% seen once. Germline-derived CDR1 and CDR2 are MDHEN and SYDVKM. J was trimmed by 0 bases and V by 2 bases; bases with no gene match: 8. This CDR3 region has 18 residues. Points on this clone: Its antigen is undetermined.

The origin of this receptor is an adult in good health. The chain is built from TRBV28 and TRBJ2-3; TRBD2 agrees at 10 bases. Sequencing used peripheral blood, obtained on day 0 of MenACWY control vaccination. CDR3 sequence: CASSLPGLAALSTDTQYF. The DNA for the CDR3 is TGTGCCAGCAGTTTACCAGGACTAGCGGCCCTTAGCACAGATACGCAGTATTTT.